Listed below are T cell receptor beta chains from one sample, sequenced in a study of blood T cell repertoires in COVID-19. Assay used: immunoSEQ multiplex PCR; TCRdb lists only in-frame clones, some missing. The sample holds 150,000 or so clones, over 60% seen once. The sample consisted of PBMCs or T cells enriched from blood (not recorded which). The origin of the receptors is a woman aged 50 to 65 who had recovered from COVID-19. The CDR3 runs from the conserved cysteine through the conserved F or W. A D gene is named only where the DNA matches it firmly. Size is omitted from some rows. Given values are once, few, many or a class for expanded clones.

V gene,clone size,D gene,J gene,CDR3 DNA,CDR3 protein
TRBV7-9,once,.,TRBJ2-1,TGTGCCAGCAGCCGAAACGAGGAGCAGTTCTTC,CASSRNEEQFF
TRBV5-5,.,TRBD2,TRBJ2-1,TGTGCCAGCAGCTTGGAGGGTAGCGGGGCCTACAATGAGCAGTTCTTC,CASSLEGSGAYNEQFF
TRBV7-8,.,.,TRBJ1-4,TGTGCCAGCAGCTTAGCTGGCGGTAAACTGTTTTTT,CASSLAGGKLFF
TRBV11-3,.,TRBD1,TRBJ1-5,TGTGCCAGCAGCTGCCCGGGACAGGGGGTTAGTGGTTGCAATCAGCCCCAGCATTTT,CASSCPGQGVSGCNQPQHF
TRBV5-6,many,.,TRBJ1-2,TGTGCCAGCAGCTTGGAGGCGGATGAATTTTATGGCTACACCTTC,CASSLEADEFYGYTF
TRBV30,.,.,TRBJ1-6,TGTGCCTGGAGTGTATCGAATTCACCCCTCCACTTT,CAWSVSNSPLHF
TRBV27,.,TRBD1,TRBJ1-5,TGTGCCAGCAGTTTATGGTCAGGGGGCCATCAGCCCCAGCATTTT,CASSLWSGGHQPQHF
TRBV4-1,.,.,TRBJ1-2,TGCGCCAGCAGCCAAGATCCAGGGAACTCTAACTATGGCTACACCTTC,CASSQDPGNSNYGYTF
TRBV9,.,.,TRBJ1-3,TGTGCCAGCAGCCCCTTTGGAGGGGCGGCTGGAAACACCATATATTTT,CASSPFGGAAGNTIYF
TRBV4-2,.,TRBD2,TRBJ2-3,TGTGCCAGCAGTAGCGGGGGGCCCCCAGATACGCAGTATTTT,CASSSGGPPDTQYF
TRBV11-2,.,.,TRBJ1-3,TGTGCCAGCAGCTTATCTTGGGCAACCCTAGGAAACACCATATATTTT,CASSLSWATLGNTIYF
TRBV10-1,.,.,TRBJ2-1,TGCGCCAGCAGTGAGTCGGCGGGGGCGCACCGATTTGAGCAGTTCTTC,CASSESAGAHRFEQFF
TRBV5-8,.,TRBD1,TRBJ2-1,TGTGCCAGCACCCGGACAGGGGATGGCTACAATGAGCAGTTCTTC,CASTRTGDGYNEQFF
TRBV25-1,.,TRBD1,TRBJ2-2,TGTGCCAGCAGTGAAAGGCAGGGGGCGAACACCGGGGAGCTGTTTTTT,CASSERQGANTGELFF
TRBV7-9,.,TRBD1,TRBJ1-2,TGTGCCAGCAGCTTAGGCCAGGGGGTAATCTATGGCTACACCTTC,CASSLGQGVIYGYTF
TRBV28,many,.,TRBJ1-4,TGTGCCAGCAGTTTGAGGACAAGAACTGAAAAACTGTTTTTT,CASSLRTRTEKLFF
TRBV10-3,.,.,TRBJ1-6,TGTGCCATCAGTGGCCCGGGACAACCTAACTCCTATAATTCACCCCTCCACTTT,CAISGPGQPNSYNSPLHF
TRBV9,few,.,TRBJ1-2,TGTGCCAGCAGCCTTAACGGACAGTTCACCTATGGCTACACCTTC,CASSLNGQFTYGYTF
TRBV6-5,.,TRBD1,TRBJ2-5,TGTGCCAGCAGCCTCGGGACAGGGGCAGGGGAGACCCAGTACTTC,CASSLGTGAGETQYF
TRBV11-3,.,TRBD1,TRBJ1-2,TGTGCCAGCAGCTACTTAACAGGGGCGCTTTCCTATGGCTACACCTTC,CASSYLTGALSYGYTF
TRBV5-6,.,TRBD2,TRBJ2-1,TGTGCCAGCAGCTTGGTGGCGTCTAGCGGGTACAATGAGCAGTTCTTC,CASSLVASSGYNEQFF
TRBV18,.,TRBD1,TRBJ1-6,TGTGCCAGCTCACCGGCCGGGACAGGGGATTCACCCCTCCACTTT,CASSPAGTGDSPLHF
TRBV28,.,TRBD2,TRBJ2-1,TGTGCCAGCAGTTTCCCTGGGACTAGCGGGAGCTCCTACAATGAGCAGTTCTTC,CASSFPGTSGSSYNEQFF
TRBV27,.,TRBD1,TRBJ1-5,TGTGCCAGCCGAGTGGACAGGGGTCAGCCCCAGCATTTT,CASRVDRGQPQHF
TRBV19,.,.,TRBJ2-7,TGTGCCAGTAGTATAGTGTCCAGCGACTACGAGCAGTACTTC,CASSIVSSDYEQYF
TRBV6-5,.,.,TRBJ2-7,TGTGCCAGCACCCAAGGGGGAAAGCAGTACTTC,CASTQGGKQYF
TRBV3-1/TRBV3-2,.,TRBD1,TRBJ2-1,TGTGCCAGCAGCCAAGAAGGGACAGGGAAGTACAATGAGCAGTTCTTC,CASSQEGTGKYNEQFF
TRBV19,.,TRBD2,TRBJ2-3,TGTGCCAGTCGGTGGACTAGCGGGAGGGGCACAGATACGCAGTATTTT,CASRWTSGRGTDTQYF
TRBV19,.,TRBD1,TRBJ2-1,TGTGCCAGTAGTATCTCCCCGGGACAGGGATTCCATGAGCAGTTCTTC,CASSISPGQGFHEQFF
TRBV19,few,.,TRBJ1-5,TGTGCCAGTAACCCCGGTGGAGGGAATATACATTTT,CASNPGGGNIHF
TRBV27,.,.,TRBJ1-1,TGTGCCAGCAGTTTGCCCTCCTTGGCCCCGAACACTGAAGCTTTCTTT,CASSLPSLAPNTEAFF
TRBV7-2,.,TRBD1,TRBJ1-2,TGTGCCAGCAGCTTAAACGTGGGGGCAGGGGGTTTTTATGGCTACACCTTC,CASSLNVGAGGFYGYTF